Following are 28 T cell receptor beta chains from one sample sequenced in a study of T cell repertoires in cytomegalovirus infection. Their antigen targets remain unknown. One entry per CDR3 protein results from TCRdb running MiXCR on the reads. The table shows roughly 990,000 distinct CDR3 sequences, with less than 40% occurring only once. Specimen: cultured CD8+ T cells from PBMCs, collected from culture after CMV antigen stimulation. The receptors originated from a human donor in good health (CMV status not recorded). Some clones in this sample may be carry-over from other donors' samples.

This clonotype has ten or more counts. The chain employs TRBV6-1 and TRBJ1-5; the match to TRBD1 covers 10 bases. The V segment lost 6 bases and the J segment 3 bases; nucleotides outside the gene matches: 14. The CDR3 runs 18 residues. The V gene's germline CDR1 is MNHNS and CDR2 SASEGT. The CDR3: CASRRLPPGQGYNQPQHF. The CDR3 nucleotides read TGTGCCAGCAGAAGGCTCCCCCCGGGACAGGGGTACAATCAGCCCCAGCATTTT.

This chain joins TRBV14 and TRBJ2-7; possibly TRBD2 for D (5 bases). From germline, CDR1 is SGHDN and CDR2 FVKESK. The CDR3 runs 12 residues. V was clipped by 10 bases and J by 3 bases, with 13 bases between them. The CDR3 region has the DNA TGTGCCAACAGTGAAACTAGCTACGAGCAGTACTTC. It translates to CANSETSYEQYF.

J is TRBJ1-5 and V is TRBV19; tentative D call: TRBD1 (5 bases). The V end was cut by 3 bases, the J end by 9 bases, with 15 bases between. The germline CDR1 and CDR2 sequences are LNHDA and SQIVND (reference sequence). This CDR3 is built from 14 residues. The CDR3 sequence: CASSMAAGGSPQHF. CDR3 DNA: TGTGCCAGTAGTATGGCTGCCGGGGGGTCGCCCCAGCATTTT.

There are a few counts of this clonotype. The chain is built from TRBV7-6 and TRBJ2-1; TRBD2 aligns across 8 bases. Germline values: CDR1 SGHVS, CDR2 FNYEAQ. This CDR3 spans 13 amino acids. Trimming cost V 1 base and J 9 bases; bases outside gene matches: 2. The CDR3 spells CASSLVLAAEQFF. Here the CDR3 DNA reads TGTGCCAGCAGCTTAGTACTAGCGGCTGAGCAGTTCTTC.

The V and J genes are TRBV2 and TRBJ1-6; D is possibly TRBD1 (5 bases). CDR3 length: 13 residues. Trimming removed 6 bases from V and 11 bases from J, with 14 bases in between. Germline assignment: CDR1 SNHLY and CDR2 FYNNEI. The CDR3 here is CASRTGRRTPLHF. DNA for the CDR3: TGTGCCAGCAGGACGGGACGGAGGACACCCCTCCACTTT.

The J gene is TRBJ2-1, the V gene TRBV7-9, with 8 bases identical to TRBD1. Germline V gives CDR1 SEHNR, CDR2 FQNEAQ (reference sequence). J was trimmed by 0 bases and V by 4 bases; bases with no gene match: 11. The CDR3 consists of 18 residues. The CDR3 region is CASSSTDRDESSYNEQFF. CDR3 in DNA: TGTGCCAGCAGCTCTACGGACAGGGACGAAAGCTCCTACAATGAGCAGTTCTTC.

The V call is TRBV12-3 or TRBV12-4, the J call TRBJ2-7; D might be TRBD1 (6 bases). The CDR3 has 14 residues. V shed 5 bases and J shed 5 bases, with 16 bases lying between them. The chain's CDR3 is CASSHRAAIHEQYF. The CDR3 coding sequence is TGTGCCAGCAGTCACAGGGCCGCGATTCACGAGCAGTACTTC.

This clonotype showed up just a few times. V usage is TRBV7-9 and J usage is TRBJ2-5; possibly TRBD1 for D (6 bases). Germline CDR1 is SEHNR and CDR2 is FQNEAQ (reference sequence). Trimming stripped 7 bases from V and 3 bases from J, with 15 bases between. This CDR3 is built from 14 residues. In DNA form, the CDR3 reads TGTGCCAGCATTCCTTGGCAGGGGAAAGAGACCCAGTACTTC. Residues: CASIPWQGKETQYF.

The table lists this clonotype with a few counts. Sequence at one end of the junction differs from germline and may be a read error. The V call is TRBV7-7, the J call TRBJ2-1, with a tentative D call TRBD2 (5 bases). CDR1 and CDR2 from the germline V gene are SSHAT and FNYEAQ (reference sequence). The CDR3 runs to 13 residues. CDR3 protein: CASSLALQNEQFF. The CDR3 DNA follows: TGTGCTAGCAGCTTAGCGTTGCAGAATGAGCAGTTCTTC.

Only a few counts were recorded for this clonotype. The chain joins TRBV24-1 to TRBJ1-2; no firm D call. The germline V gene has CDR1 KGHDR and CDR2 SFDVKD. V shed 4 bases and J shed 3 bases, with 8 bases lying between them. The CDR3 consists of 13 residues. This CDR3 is CATSEGRDYGYTF. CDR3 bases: TGTGCCACCAGTGAGGGCAGAGACTATGGCTACACCTTC.

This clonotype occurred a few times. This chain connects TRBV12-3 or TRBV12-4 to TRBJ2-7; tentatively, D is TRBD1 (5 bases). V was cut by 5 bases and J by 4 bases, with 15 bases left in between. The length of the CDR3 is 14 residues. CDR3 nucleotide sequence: TGTGCCAGCAGTCGCCTACCGGCAGGGTACGAGCAGTACTTC. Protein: CASSRLPAGYEQYF.

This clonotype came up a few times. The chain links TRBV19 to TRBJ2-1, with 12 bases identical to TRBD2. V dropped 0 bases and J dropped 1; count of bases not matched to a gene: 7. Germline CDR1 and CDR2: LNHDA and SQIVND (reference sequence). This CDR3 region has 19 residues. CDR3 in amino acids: CASSIDLRLAGESYNEQFF. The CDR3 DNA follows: TGTGCCAGTAGTATAGATCTGAGACTAGCGGGGGAATCCTACAATGAGCAGTTCTTC.

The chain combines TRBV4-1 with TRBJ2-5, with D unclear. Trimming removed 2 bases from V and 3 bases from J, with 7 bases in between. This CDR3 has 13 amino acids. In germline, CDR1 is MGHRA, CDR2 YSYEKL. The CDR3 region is CASSQLGKETQYF. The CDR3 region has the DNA TGCGCCAGCAGCCAACTGGGGAAAGAGACCCAGTACTTC.

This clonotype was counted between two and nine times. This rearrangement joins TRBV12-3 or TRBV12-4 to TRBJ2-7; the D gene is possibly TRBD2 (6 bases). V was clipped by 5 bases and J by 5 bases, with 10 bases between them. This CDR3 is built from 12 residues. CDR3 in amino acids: CASSPGDDEQYF. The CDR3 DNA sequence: TGTGCCAGCAGTCCGGGGGACGACGAGCAGTACTTC.

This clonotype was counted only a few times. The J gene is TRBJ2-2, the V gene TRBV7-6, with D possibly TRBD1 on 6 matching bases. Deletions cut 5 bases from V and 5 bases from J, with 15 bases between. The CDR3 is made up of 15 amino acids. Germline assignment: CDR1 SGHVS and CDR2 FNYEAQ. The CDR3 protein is CASSTGPWGTGELFF. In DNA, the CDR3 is TGTGCCAGCAGCACAGGGCCTTGGGGGACCGGGGAGCTGTTTTTT.

CDR3 residues: CASNPSGSGELFF. CDR3 DNA: TGTGCCAGCAATCCTAGCGGGTCCGGGGAGCTGTTTTTT. This chain joins TRBV27 and TRBJ2-2; 8 positions agree with TRBD2. V was clipped by 7 bases and J by 6 bases; unmatched bases: 4. The CDR3 covers 13 residues. Germline CDR1 MNHEY, CDR2 SMNVEV (reference sequence).

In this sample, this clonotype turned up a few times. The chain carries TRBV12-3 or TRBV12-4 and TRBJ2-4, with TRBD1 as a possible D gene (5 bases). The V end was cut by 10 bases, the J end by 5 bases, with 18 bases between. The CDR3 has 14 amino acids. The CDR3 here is CATFPVGPENIQYF. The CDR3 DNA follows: TGTGCCACCTTCCCCGTGGGGCCCGAAAACATTCAGTACTTC.

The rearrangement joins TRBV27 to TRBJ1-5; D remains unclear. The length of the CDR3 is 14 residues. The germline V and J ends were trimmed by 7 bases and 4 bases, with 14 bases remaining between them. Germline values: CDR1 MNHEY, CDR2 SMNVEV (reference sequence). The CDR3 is CASMDALGNQPQHF. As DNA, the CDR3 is TGTGCCAGCATGGACGCCCTTGGGAATCAGCCCCAGCATTTT.

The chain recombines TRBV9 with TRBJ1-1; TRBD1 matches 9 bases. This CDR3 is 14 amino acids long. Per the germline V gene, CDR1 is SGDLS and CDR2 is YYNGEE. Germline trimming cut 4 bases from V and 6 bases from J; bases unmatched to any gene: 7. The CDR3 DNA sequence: TGTGCCAGCAGCCTCACAGGGGGCAGTTCTGAAGCTTTCTTT. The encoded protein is CASSLTGGSSEAFF.

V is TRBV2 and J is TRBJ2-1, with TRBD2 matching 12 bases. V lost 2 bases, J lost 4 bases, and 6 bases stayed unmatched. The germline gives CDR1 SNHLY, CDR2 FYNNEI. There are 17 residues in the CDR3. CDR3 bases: TGTGCCAGCAGTGAACTAGCGGGGGGGCCGCGATACAATGAGCAGTTCTTC. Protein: CASSELAGGPRYNEQFF.

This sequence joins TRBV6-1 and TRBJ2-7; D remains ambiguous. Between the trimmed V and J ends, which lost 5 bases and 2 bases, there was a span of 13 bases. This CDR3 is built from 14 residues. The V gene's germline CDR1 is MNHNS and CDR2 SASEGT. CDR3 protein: CASSSPVQAYEQYF. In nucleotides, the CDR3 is TGTGCCAGCAGTTCGCCCGTTCAGGCCTACGAGCAGTACTTC.

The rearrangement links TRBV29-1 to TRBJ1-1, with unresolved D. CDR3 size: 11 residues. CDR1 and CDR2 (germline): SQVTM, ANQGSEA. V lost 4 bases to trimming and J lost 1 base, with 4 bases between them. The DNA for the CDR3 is TGCAGCGTTGGAGAGAACACTGAAGCTTTCTTT. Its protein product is CSVGENTEAFF. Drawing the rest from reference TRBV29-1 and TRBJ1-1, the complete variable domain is SAVISQKPSRDICQRGTSLTIQCQVDSQVTMMFWYRQQPGQSLTLIATANQGSEATYESGFVIDKFPISRPNLTFSTLTVSNMSPEDSSIYLCSVGENTEAFFGQGTRLTVV.

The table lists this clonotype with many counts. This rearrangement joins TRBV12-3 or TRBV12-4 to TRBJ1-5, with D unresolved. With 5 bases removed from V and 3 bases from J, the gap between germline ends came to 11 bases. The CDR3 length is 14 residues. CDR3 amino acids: CASSPYAYNQPQHF. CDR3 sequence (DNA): TGTGCCAGCAGTCCTTACGCTTACAATCAGCCCCAGCATTTT.

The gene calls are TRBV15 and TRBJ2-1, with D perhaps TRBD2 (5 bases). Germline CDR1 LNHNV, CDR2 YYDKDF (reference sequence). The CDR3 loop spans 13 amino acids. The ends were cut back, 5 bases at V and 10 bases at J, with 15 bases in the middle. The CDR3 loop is CATSLEGSREQFF. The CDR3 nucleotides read TGTGCCACCAGCCTAGAGGGAAGCAGGGAGCAGTTCTTC.

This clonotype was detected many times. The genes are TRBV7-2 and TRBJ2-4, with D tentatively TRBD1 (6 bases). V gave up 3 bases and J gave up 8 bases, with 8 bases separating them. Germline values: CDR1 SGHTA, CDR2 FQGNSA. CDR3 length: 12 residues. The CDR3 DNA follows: TGTGCCAGCAGCTTCTGGACAGACATTCAGTACTTC. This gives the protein CASSFWTDIQYF.

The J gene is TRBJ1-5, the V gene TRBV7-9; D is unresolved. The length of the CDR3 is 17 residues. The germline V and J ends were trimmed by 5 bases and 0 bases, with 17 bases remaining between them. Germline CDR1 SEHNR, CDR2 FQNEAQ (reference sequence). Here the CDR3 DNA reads TGTGCCAGCAGCACAACGGTGGCTGAGGATAGCAATCAGCCCCAGCATTTT. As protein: CASSTTVAEDSNQPQHF.

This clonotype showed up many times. The CDR3 reads CASSSGGGPETQYF. The CDR3 coding sequence is TGTGCCAGCAGCTCAGGGGGGGGGCCGGAGACCCAGTACTTC. The chain employs TRBV7-2 and TRBJ2-5; D assignment may be TRBD1 or TRBD2 (7 bases each). V was pared by 4 bases and J by 5 bases, with 14 bases between. The CDR3 is 14 amino acids. The germline V gene encodes CDR1 SGHTA and CDR2 FQGNSA.

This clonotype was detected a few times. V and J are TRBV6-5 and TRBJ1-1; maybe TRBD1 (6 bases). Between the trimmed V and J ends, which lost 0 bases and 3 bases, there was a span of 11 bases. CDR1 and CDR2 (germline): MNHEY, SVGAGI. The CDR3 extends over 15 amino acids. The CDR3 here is CASSYSRQGYTEAFF. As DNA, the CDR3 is TGTGCCAGCAGTTACTCGCGGCAGGGGTACACTGAAGCTTTCTTT.